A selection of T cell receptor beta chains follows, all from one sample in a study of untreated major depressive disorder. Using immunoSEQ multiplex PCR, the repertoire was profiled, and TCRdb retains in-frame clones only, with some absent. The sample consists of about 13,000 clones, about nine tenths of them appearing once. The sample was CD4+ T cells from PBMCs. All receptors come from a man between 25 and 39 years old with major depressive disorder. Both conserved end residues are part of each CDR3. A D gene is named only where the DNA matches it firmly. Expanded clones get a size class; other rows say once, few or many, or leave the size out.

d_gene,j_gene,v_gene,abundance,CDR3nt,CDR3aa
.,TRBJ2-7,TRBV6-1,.,TGTGCCACTACTACAGGAGTCTTGTCCGAGCAGTACTTC,CATTTGVLSEQYF
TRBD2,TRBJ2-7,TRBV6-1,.,TGTGCCAGCAATCGCGGCGGGGGGTCCTCCTACGAGCAGTACTTC,CASNRGGGSSYEQYF
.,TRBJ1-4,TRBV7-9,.,TGTGCCAGCAGCCCAAGGGGGTCAACTAATGAAAAACTGTTTTTT,CASSPRGSTNEKLFF
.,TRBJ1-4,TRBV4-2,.,TGTGCCAGCAGCTCAACCGGGAAGCTCGAAAATGAAAAACTGTTTTTT,CASSSTGKLENEKLFF
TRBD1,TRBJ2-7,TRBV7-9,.,TGTGCCAGCAGCACCGGGACAGGCCCCTACGAGCAGTACTTC,CASSTGTGPYEQYF
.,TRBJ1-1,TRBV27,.,TGTGCCAGCAGTCGCAATACAGGTGTGAACACTGAAGCTTTCTTT,CASSRNTGVNTEAFF
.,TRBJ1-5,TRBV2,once,TGTGCCAGCAGGCTACAGGGCACTCAGCCCCAGCATTTT,CASRLQGTQPQHF
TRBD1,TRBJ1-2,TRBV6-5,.,TGTGCCAGCAGTTGGGACAGGGGAGGCTATGGCTACACCTTC,CASSWDRGGYGYTF
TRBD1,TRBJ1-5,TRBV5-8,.,TGTGCCAGCAGCTTTGGGACAGATCAGCCCCAGCATTTT,CASSFGTDQPQHF
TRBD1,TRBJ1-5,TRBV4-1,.,TGCGCCAGCAGCCAAGGGCCCGGGACAGCGCTCAATCAGCCCCAGCATTTT,CASSQGPGTALNQPQHF
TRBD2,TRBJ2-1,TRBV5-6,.,TGTGCCAGCAGCTTGGTAGGCGGGAGCTCCTACAATGAGCAGTTCTTC,CASSLVGGSSYNEQFF
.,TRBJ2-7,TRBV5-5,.,TGTGCCAGCAGCTTGGGCCCGCGGGCGGGGACCAGGGGCGAGCAGTACTTC,CASSLGPRAGTRGEQYF
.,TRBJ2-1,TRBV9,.,TGTGCCAGCAGCACCTCGGGGGCTTACAATGAGCAGTTCTTC,CASSTSGAYNEQFF
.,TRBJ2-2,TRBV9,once,TGTGCCAGCAGCCCCGGTGGGGCCCACACCGGGGAGCTGTTTTTT,CASSPGGAHTGELFF
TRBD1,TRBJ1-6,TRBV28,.,TGTGCCAGCAGTCCCAGACAGGGAGGTAGATCACCCCTCCACTTT,CASSPRQGGRSPLHF